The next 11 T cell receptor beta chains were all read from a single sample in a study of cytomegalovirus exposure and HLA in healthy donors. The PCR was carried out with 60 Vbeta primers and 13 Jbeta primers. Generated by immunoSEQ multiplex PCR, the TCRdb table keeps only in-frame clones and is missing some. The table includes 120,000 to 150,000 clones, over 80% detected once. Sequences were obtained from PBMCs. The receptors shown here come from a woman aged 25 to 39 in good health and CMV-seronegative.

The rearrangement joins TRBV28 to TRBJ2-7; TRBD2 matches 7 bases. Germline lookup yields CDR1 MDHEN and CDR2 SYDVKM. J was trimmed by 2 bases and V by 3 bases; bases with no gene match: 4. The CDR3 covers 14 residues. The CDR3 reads CASSFSAGAYEQYF. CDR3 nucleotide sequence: TGTGCCAGCAGTTTTTCTGCGGGAGCCTACGAGCAGTACTTC.

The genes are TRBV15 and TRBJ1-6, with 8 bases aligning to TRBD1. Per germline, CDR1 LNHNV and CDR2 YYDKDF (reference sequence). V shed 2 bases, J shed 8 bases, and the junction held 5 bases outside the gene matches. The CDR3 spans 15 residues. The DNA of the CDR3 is TGTGCCACCAGCAGACTGGACAGGGAAGATTCACCCCTCCACTTT. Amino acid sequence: CATSRLDREDSPLHF.

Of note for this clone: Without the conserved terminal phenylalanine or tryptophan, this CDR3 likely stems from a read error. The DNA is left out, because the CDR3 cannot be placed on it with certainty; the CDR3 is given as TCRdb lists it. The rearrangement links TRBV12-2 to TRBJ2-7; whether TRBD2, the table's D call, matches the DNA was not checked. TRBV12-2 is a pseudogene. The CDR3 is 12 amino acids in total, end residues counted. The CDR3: CASRLVLGRPYS.

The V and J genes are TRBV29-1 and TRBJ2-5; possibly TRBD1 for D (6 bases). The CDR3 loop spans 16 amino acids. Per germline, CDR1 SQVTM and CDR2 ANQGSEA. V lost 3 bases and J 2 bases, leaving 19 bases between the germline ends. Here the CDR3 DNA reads TGCAGCGTTGAGGGGGCCGGGACACTCCCACAAGAGACCCAGTACTTC. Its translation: CSVEGAGTLPQETQYF.

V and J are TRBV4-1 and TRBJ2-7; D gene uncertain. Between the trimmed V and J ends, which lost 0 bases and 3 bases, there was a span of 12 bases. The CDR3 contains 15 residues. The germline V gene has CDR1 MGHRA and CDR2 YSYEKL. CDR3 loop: CASSQDEQTNYEQYF. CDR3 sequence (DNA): TGCGCCAGCAGCCAAGATGAGCAAACGAACTACGAGCAGTACTTC.

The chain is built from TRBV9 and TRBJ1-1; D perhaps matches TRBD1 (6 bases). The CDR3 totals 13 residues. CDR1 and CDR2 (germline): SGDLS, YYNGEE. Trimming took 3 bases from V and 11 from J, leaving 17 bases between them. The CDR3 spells CASSASLGGAAFF. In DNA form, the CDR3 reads TGTGCCAGCAGCGCGTCCCTAGGGGGGGCGGCTTTCTTT.

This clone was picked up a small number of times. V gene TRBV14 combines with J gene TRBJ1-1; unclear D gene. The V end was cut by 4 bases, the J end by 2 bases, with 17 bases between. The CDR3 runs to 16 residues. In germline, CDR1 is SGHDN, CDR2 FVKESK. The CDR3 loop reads CASSRPRGTENTEAFF. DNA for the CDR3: TGTGCCAGCAGCCGCCCCCGAGGAACGGAAAACACTGAAGCTTTCTTT. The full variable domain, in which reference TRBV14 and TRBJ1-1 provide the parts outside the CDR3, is EAGVTQFPSHSVIEKGQTVTLRCDPISGHDNLYWYRRVMGKEIKFLLHFVKESKQDESGMPNNRFLAERTGGTYSTLKVQPAELEDSGVYFCASSRPRGTENTEAFFGQGTRLTVV.

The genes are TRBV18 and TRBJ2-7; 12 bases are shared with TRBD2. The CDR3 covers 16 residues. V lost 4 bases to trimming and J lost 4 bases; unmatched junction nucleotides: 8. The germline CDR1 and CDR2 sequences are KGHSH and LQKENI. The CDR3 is CASSLLTSGGIYEQYF. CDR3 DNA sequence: TGTGCCAGCTCACTATTGACTAGCGGGGGTATTTACGAGCAGTACTTC.

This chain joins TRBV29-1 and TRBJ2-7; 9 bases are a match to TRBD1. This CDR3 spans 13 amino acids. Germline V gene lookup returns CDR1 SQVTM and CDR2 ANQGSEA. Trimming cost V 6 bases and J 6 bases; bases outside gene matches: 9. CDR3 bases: TGCAGCGTGCTGACAGGGGGGACTGGCGAGCAGTACTTC. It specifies CSVLTGGTGEQYF.

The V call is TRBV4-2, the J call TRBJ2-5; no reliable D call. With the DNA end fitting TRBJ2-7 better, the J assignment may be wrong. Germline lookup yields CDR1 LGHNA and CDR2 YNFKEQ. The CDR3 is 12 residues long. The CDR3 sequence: CASSQDAYEQYF. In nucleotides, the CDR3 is TGTGCCAGCAGCCAAGACGCCTACGAGCAGTACTTC.

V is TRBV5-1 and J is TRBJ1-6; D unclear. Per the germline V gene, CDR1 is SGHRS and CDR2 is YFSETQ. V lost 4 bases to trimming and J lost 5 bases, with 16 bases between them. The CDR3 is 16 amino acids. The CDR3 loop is CASSIIPTMDNSPLHF. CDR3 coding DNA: TGCGCCAGCAGCATCATCCCGACAATGGATAATTCACCCCTCCACTTT.